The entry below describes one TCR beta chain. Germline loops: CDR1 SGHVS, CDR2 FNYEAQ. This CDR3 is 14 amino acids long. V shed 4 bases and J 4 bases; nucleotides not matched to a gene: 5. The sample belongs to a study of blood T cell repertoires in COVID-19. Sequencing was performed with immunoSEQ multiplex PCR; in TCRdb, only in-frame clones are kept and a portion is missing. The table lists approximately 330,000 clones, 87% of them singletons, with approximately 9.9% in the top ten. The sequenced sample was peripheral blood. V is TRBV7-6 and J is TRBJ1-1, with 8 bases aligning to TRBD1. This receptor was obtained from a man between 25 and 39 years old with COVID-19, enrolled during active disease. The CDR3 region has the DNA TGTGCCAGCAGCTATGGACAGGGAATCACTGAAGCTTTCTTT. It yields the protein CASSYGQGITEAFF.